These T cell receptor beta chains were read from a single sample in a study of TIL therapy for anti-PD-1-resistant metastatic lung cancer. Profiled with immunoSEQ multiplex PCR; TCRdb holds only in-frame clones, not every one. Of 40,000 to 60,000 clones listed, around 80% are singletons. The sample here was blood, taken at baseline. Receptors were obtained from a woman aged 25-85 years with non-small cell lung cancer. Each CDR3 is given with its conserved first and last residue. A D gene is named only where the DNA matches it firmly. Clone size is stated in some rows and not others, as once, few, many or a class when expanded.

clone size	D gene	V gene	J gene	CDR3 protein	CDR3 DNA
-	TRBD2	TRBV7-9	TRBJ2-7	CASSPVLAGGGASYEQYF	TGTGCCAGCAGCCCCGTACTAGCGGGGGGTGGGGCCTCCTACGAGCAGTACTTC
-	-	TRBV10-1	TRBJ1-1	CASTIVLGAFF	TGCGCCAGCACCATAGTCCTCGGGGCTTTCTTT
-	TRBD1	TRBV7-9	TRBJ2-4	CASSFRGTKNIQYF	TGTGCCAGCAGCTTCAGGGGGACCAAAAACATTCAGTACTTC
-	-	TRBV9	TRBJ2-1	CASTPFGGSAYNEQFF	TGTGCCAGCACCCCCTTTGGGGGGAGCGCCTACAATGAGCAGTTCTTC
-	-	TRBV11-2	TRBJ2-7	CASSWARSYDEQYF	TGTGCCAGCAGCTGGGCACGGTCGTACGACGAGCAGTACTTC
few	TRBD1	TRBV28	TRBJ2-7	CASSTDRGGIYF	TGTGCCAGCAGTACCGACAGGGGTGGGATCTACTTC
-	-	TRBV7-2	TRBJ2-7	CASSLSGLDEQYF	TGTGCCAGCAGCTTATCGGGGCTGGACGAGCAGTACTTC
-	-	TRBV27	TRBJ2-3	CASSPHPSTDTQYF	TGTGCCAGCAGTCCTCACCCTAGCACAGATACGCAGTATTTT
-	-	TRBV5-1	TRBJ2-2	CASSLDDGELFF	TGCGCCAGCAGCCTAGATGACGGGGAGCTGTTTTTT
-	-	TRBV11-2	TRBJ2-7	CASSFSRGPYEQYF	TGTGCCAGCAGCTTCTCTCGCGGGCCCTACGAGCAGTACTTC
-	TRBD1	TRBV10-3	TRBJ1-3	CAIRTERTGAGNTIYF	TGTGCCATCAGAACCGAAAGGACAGGGGCTGGAAACACCATATATTTT
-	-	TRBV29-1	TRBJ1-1	CSAEGSPGNTEAFF	TGCAGCGCCGAAGGGAGTCCAGGGAACACTGAAGCTTTCTTT
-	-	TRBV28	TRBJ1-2	CASSLKGNYGYTF	TGTGCCAGCAGTTTAAAGGGTAACTATGGCTACACCTTC
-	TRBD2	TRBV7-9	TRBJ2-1	CASRGSGNVPYNEQFF	TGTGCCAGCAGGGGTAGCGGGAACGTCCCATACAATGAGCAGTTCTTC
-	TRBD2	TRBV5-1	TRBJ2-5	CASSVTPGLLGETQYF	TGCGCCAGCAGCGTGACGCCGGGACTACTAGGGGAGACCCAGTACTTC
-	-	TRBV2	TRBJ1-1	CASSLDTEAFF	TGTGCCAGCAGCCTCGACACTGAAGCTTTCTTT
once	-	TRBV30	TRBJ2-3	CAWRADTQYF	TGTGCCTGGAGGGCCGATACGCAGTATTTT
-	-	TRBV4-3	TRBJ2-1	CASSQDFGRAYNEQFF	TGCGCCAGCAGCCAAGACTTCGGCAGGGCCTACAATGAGCAGTTCTTC
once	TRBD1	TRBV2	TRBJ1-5	CASTGQGGNQPQHF	TGTGCCAGCACCGGACAGGGAGGCAATCAGCCCCAGCATTTT
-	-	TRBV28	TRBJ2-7	CASRLDYEQYF	TGTGCCAGCCGCCTCGACTACGAGCAGTACTTC
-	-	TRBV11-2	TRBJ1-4	CASSKSLGGYSEKLFF	TGTGCCAGCAGCAAGTCGTTGGGGGGTTATAGTGAAAAACTGTTTTTT
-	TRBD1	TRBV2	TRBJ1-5	CASSEFGRGTSFAVGQPQHF	TGTGCCAGCAGTGAATTCGGCAGGGGGACTTCATTCGCCGTTGGTCAGCCCCAGCATTTT
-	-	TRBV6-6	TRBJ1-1	CASSYSLGTEAFF	TGTGCCAGCAGTTACTCCCTGGGGACTGAAGCTTTCTTT
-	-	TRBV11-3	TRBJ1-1	CASSWGHPNTEAFF	TGTGCCAGCAGCTGGGGACACCCGAACACTGAAGCTTTCTTT
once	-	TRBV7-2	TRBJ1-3	CASNFQGPGNTIYF	TGTGCCAGCAACTTCCAGGGACCTGGAAACACCATATATTTT
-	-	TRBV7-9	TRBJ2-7	CASSHHWGRDYEQYF	TGTGCCAGCAGTCACCATTGGGGTAGGGACTACGAGCAGTACTTC
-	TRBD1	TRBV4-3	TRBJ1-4	CASSPGQGAEKLFF	TGCGCCAGCAGCCCAGGACAGGGGGCTGAAAAACTGTTTTTT
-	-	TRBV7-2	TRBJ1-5	CASSLGGAAYSNQPQHF	TGTGCCAGCAGCTTAGGAGGTGCGGCATATAGCAATCAGCCCCAGCATTTT
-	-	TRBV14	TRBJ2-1	CASSPLSLEQFF	TGTGCCAGCAGCCCTTTGTCTCTTGAGCAGTTCTTC
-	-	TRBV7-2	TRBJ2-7	CASSLSPALSEQYF	TGTGCCAGCAGCTTAAGCCCGGCCCTGTCCGAGCAGTACTTC
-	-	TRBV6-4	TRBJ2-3	CASSDSRGGGTDTQYF	TGTGCCAGCAGTGACTCGAGAGGCGGTGGCACAGATACGCAGTATTTT
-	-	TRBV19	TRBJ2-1	CASAVNPYNEQFF	TGTGCCAGTGCGGTGAACCCTTACAATGAGCAGTTCTTC
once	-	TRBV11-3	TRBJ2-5	CASSLSGADETQYF	TGTGCCAGCAGCTTATCAGGGGCTGATGAGACCCAGTACTTC
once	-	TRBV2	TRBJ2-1	CASTSDVNEQFF	-
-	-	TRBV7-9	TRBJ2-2	CASSVITGELFF	TGTGCCAGCAGCGTCATAACCGGGGAGCTGTTTTTT
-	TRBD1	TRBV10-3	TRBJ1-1	CAILDPRAGGDEAFF	TGTGCCATCCTAGACCCCCGGGCAGGGGGCGATGAAGCTTTCTTT
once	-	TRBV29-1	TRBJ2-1	CSVEGGRAGENEQFF	TGCAGCGTCGAGGGGGGTAGGGCGGGAGAGAATGAGCAGTTCTTC
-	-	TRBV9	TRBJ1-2	CASSVEDPTNYYGYTF	TGTGCCAGCAGCGTAGAAGACCCGACAAACTACTATGGCTACACCTTC
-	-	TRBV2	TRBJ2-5	CASSEAVVVGETQYF	TGTGCCAGCAGTGAAGCGGTTGTCGTCGGGGAGACCCAGTACTTC
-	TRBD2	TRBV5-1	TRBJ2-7	CASSLEASGILSSYEQYF	TGCGCCAGCAGCTTGGAGGCTAGCGGGATCCTTTCTTCCTACGAGCAGTACTTC